This T cell receptor beta chain was observed in a study of blood T cell repertoires in COVID-19. Produced via immunoSEQ multiplex PCR; TCRdb's table is partial and in-frame only. The sample includes 300,000 or so clones, 85% to 90% of them seen just once. The CDR3 runs 14 residues. CDR1 and CDR2 (germline): KGHSH, LQKENI. Unmatched junction bases numbered 5, after V lost 3 bases and J lost 5 bases. The specimen was peripheral blood. The chain employs TRBV18 and TRBJ1-2; 8 nucleotides align to TRBD1. This clonotype was sampled from a woman aged 40 to 50 with acute or convalescent COVID-19. CDR3 amino acids: CASSPGQVSYGYTF. CDR3 DNA sequence: TGTGCCAGCTCACCGGGACAGGTATCATATGGCTACACCTTC.